Reported below is one TCR beta chain. The length of the CDR3 is 13 residues. Germline V lookup: CDR1 SQVTM, CDR2 ANQGSEA. The V end was cut by 6 bases, the J end by 1 base, with 11 bases between. The protocol was immunoSEQ multiplex PCR, while the TCRdb copy is restricted to in-frame clones and leaves out a portion. The sample holds about 490,000 clones, around 80% seen once. The record originates from a study of shared clonotypes between healthy human individuals. This clonotype was obtained from a woman aged 35 to 49 in good health. Some clones in this sample may be carry-over from other donors' samples. The sequenced sample consisted of PBMCs. This chain connects TRBV29-1 to TRBJ2-3; D gene ambiguous. The CDR3 here is CSVRTSGTDTQYF. CDR3 in DNA: TGCAGCGTCCGGACCTCTGGCACAGATACGCAGTATTTT.